This T cell receptor (beta chain) comes out of a study of human T cells and chemical hapten exposure. Study details: Per-sample TCR yield variation was attributed mainly to small pooled library volume differences.

Overall study findings and caveats: TCRs exceeding 1 in 1000 frequency stayed unchanged with DPC sensitization.

In the study's own analysis: Sample TCR counts, which ranged from about 23,224 to 750,000, had a median of around 96,000. TCRdb re-derived calls from the RACE reads in MiXCR, one entry per CDR3 protein. None of the V and J calls come from the authors' own analysis; TCRdb made them. The profile shows more than 75,000 distinct CDR3 sequences, approximately 8% of them singletons. Turning to this clonotype: The antigen remains unidentified.

The CDR3 length is 15 residues. V was clipped by 1 base and J by 6 bases; unmatched bases: 5. Stated time point: healthy volunteer bleed at 6 weeks. Extraction yielded total RNA from whole blood (unfractionated). The TCR was taken from a male donor in good health. Some clones in this sample may be carry-over from other donors' samples. V gene TRBV12-3 or TRBV12-4 combines with J gene TRBJ1-2; 10 bases match TRBD1. Sequencing was carried out using whole blood. CDR3 nucleotide sequence: TGTGCCAGCAGTTTAGAGACAGGGGGCTTGGATGGCTACACCTTC. Its protein is CASSLETGGLDGYTF.